This record looks at one TCR beta chain sequence and its context. This entry is derived from a study of blood T cell repertoires in COVID-19. The wider study: Both acute and convalescent COVID-19 samples were obtained from the United States, Italy and Spain.

CDR1 LNHDA and CDR2 SQIVND come from the germline V gene (reference sequence). The CDR3 spans 16 residues. The V and J ends lost 5 bases and 4 bases, in that order; junction bases with no gene match: 8. Measured with immunoSEQ multiplex PCR; TCRdb has only the in-frame clones, and not every one. The sample lists approximately 50,000 clones, 80% to 90% occurring once. The chain links TRBV19 to TRBJ2-1; 10 bases line up with TRBD2. The sample consisted of peripheral blood. The clonotype was recovered from a human donor in a cohort sampled during active COVID-19. The CDR3 region is CASSPFSGGLYNEQFF. In DNA form, the CDR3 reads TGTGCCAGTAGTCCCTTTAGCGGGGGGCTTTACAATGAGCAGTTCTTC. Combining the CDR3 with reference TRBV19 and TRBJ2-1 gives the whole variable domain DGGITQSPKYLFRKEGQNVTLSCEQNLNHDAMYWYRQDPGQGLRLIYYSQIVNDFQKGDIAEGYSVSREKKESFPLTVTSAQKNPTAFYLCASSPFSGGLYNEQFFGPGTRLTVL.